Following are 2 T cell receptor beta chains from one sample sequenced in a study of blood T cell repertoires in COVID-19. TCRdb keeps only in-frame clones here, not all; method: immunoSEQ multiplex PCR. The sample holds some 190,000 clones, roughly 85% seen once. Sequences were obtained from peripheral blood. The receptors originated from a woman older than 75 with active or convalescent COVID-19.

In nucleotides, the CDR3 is TGTGCCAGCAGCGTCCTGGGGCCGTTCACAGATACGCAGTATTTT. It specifies CASSVLGPFTDTQYF. J is TRBJ2-3 and V is TRBV6-5, with a tentative D call TRBD1 (5 bases). Per the germline V gene, CDR1 is MNHEY and CDR2 is SVGAGI. This CDR3 spans 15 amino acids. Trimming stripped 6 bases from V and 2 bases from J, with 15 bases between.

V gene TRBV19 combines with J gene TRBJ1-5, with 7 bases matching TRBD1. The CDR3 is made up of 17 amino acids. V gave up 3 bases and J gave up 0 bases; unmatched junction bases: 8. In germline, CDR1 is LNHDA, CDR2 SQIVND (reference sequence). CDR3 sequence: CASSMRQGHTSNQPQHF. CDR3 coding DNA: TGTGCCAGTAGTATGCGACAGGGCCATACTAGCAATCAGCCCCAGCATTTT.